This T cell receptor (beta chain) was obtained from a study of T cell clonotyping in hematopoietic cell transplantation. In the case of this clone: Its antigen is not identified.

The table came from immunoSEQ multiplex PCR; TCRdb's copy has only in-frame clones and leaves some out. The sample yields 20,000 or so clones, roughly 80% seen once. The study, taken as a whole, reports: At the given depth, recipient repertoires were over 95% de novo clonotypes.

The CDR3 extends over 16 amino acids. CDR1 and CDR2 (germline): SGHNT, YYREEE (reference sequence). The ends lost 4 bases at V and 5 bases at J; junction bases unmatched: 6. The sequenced sample consisted of peripheral blood mononuclear cells. The chain has TRBV5-4 and TRBJ2-5; TRBD2 matches at 15 bases. The sequence derives from a man between 60 and 75 years old in good health. Some clones in this sample may be carry-over from other donors' samples. The CDR3 here is CASSPRTSGRGETQYF. CDR3 nucleotides: TGTGCCAGCAGCCCCAGGACTAGCGGGAGGGGGGAGACCCAGTACTTC.